The clone carrying this T cell receptor beta chain was seen ten or more times. The antigen remains undetermined. The germline gives CDR1 SQVTM, CDR2 ANQGSEA. The CDR3 runs 12 residues. V was clipped by 7 bases and J by 1 base, with 7 bases between them. The record originates from a study of T-cell memory formation after mild COVID-19. In the study overall: The two donors had largely donor-specific TCR clusters. Study-level findings and limits: CD4+ contracting clones were mainly CM and EM; CD8+ ones, EMRA.

TCRdb re-derived calls from the 5' RACE reads in MiXCR, one entry per CDR3 protein. The sample includes tens of thousands of distinct CDR3 sequences, under 7.5% of them seen just once. This chain joins TRBV29-1 and TRBJ2-2, with D unresolved. This TCR was recovered from a man aged 18 to 30 who had mild COVID-19 (a few samples of this study predate the infection). Cell type and time point are not known. What was sequenced was PBMCs or a T cell subset sorted from them (not recorded which). CDR3 region: CSARRNTGELFF. As DNA, the CDR3 is TGCAGCGCCCGTCGGAACACCGGGGAGCTGTTTTTT.